The present T cell receptor (beta chain) was sequenced within a study of blood T cell repertoires in COVID-19. Background on the study: From T cells, B-cell-depleted T cells, or PBMCs came the material, which was cDNA or gDNA.

CDR3 length: 15 residues. The V gene end was trimmed by 5 bases and the J gene end by 4 bases; junction bases not matched to a gene: 6. Germline V gene sequence: CDR1 SGHVS, CDR2 FNYEAQ. Libraries were prepared by immunoSEQ multiplex PCR; TCRdb keeps only in-frame clonotypes and omits some of them. The table shows 100,000 or so clones, with roughly 80% occurring only once. This clone has just a few counts. This rearrangement joins TRBV7-6 to TRBJ2-7, with 12 bases fitting TRBD1. The sequenced material came from peripheral blood. The origin of this receptor is a man between 65 and 79 years old with active or convalescent COVID-19. The CDR3 DNA reads TGTGCCAGCAGCACCGGGACAGGGGGCTCGTACGAGCAGTACTTC. The encoded protein is CASSTGTGGSYEQYF.